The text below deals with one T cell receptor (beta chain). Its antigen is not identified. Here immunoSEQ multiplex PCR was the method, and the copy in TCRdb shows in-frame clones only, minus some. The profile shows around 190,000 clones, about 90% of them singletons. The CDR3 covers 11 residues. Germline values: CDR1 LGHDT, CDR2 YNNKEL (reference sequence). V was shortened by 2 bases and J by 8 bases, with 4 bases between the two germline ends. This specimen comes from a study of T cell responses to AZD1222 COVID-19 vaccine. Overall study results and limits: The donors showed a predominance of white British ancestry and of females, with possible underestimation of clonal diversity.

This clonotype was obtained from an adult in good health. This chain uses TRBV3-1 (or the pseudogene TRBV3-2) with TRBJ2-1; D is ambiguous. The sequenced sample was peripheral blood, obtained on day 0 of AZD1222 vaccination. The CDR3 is CASSQIDEQFF. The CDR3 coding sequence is TGTGCCAGCAGCCAAATCGATGAGCAGTTCTTC.